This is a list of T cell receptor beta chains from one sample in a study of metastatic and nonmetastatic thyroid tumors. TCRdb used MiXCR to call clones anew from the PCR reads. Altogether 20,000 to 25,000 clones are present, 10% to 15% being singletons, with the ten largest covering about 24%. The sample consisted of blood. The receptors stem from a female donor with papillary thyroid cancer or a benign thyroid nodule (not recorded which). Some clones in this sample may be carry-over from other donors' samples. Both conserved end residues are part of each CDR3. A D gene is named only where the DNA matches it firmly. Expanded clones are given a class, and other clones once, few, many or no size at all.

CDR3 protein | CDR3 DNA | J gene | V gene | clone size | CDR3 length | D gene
CASSLSGYASYEQYF | TGTGCCAGCAGTTTATCGGGATATGCCTCCTACGAGCAGTACTTC | TRBJ2-7 | TRBV27 | medium-sized | 15 | NA
CASSQGGQGGNEQYF | TGCGCCAGCAGCCAAGGGGGCCAGGGCGGGAACGAGCAGTACTTC | TRBJ2-7 | TRBV4-1 | many | 15 | NA
CASSHRQEANYGYTF | TGCGCCAGCAGCCATAGACAGGAAGCTAACTATGGCTACACCTTC | TRBJ1-2 | TRBV4-1 | many | 15 | NA
CASSLMPEGDYTF | TGTGCCAGCAGCTTAATGCCGGAGGGTGACTACACCTTC | TRBJ1-2 | TRBV7-6 | NA | 13 | NA
CASRLAGNYFYNEQFF | TGTGCCAGCAGACTAGCTGGTAATTATTTTTACAATGAGCAGTTCTTC | TRBJ2-1 | TRBV27 | NA | 16 | NA
CSSSLEVTYEQYF | TGTTCCAGCAGTTTAGAGGTAACCTACGAGCAGTACTTC | TRBJ2-7 | TRBV28 | NA | 13 | NA
CASETGTGGLSTSPLHF | TGTGCCAGCGAAACCGGGACAGGGGGCTTAAGTACTTCACCCCTCCACTTT | TRBJ1-6 | TRBV2 | many | 17 | TRBD1
CASSLGGGPTHEQYF | TGCGCCAGCAGCTTAGGCGGGGGGCCCACCCACGAGCAGTACTTC | TRBJ2-7 | TRBV11-1 | NA | 15 | TRBD2
CASGVGATDTQYF | TGTGCCAGCGGGGTGGGGGCGACAGATACGCAGTATTTT | TRBJ2-3 | TRBV7-2 | many | 13 | NA
CSASLGGAYEQYF | TGCAGTGCTAGTCTGGGGGGGGCCTACGAGCAGTACTTC | TRBJ2-7 | TRBV20-1 | many | 13 | TRBD2
CASSQDRGDSQPQHF | TGCGCCAGCAGCCAAGACAGGGGGGATAGTCAGCCCCAGCATTTT | TRBJ1-5 | TRBV4-3 | many | 15 | TRBD1
CSSNQGAPSSGNTIYF | TGCAGTTCAAACCAGGGGGCGCCTAGCTCTGGAAACACCATATATTTT | TRBJ1-3 | TRBV20-1 | many | 16 | TRBD1
CASSLVGVITDTQYF | TGCGCCAGCAGCTTGGTCGGAGTCATAACAGATACGCAGTATTTT | TRBJ2-3 | TRBV5-1 | NA | 15 | NA
CASSLASRQETQYF | TGTGCCAGCAGTTTAGCAAGTAGACAAGAGACCCAGTACTTC | TRBJ2-5 | TRBV27 | NA | 14 | NA
CASSLAETAMGYAF | TGTGCCAGCAGTTTAGCGGAGACAGCCATGGGCTACGCCTTC | TRBJ1-2 | TRBV12-3/TRBV12-4 | NA | 14 | NA
CASSTLTSPTDTQYF | TGTGCCAGCAGTACCTTGACTAGCCCCACAGATACGCAGTATTTT | TRBJ2-3 | TRBV27 | medium-sized | 15 | TRBD2
CASSGQQGGSSPLHF | TGTGCCAGCAGCGGACAACAGGGAGGATCTTCACCCCTCCACTTT | TRBJ1-6 | TRBV7-8 | NA | 15 | NA
CAMGPLPGVELFF | TGTGCCATGGGACCCCTACCCGGTGTGGAGCTGTTTTTT | TRBJ2-2 | TRBV10-3 | NA | 13 | NA
CAAEGALFFHSTDTQYF | TGTGCCGCCGAGGGGGCACTATTTTTTCATAGCACAGATACGCAGTATTTT | TRBJ2-3 | TRBV7-9 | many | 17 | TRBD1
CASSLDGTRFYNEQFF | TGTGCCAGCAGCTTAGACGGGACAAGATTTTACAATGAGCAGTTCTTC | TRBJ2-1 | TRBV11-3 | many | 16 | NA
CATSWPREQGTGYTF | TGTGCCACCAGCTGGCCCCGAGAACAGGGTACTGGCTACACCTTC | TRBJ1-2 | TRBV15 | medium-sized | 15 | NA
CASSFGGTGSYEQYF | TGCGCCAGCAGCTTCGGTGGTACAGGGTCGTACGAGCAGTACTTC | TRBJ2-7 | TRBV5-1 | NA | 15 | NA
CASRRQASYEQYF | TGTGCCAGCAGGAGACAGGCCTCCTACGAGCAGTACTTC | TRBJ2-7 | TRBV2 | medium-sized | 13 | NA
CASSTQPGTGISPLHF | TGTGCCAGCAGTACTCAACCCGGGACAGGGATTTCACCCCTCCACTTT | TRBJ1-6 | TRBV6-5 | NA | 16 | TRBD1
CASSLTGGPNTHHF | TGTGCCAGCAGCCTAACGGGGGGGCCAAATACGCATCATTTT | TRBJ2-3 | TRBV7-3 | NA | 14 | TRBD2
CATSDFGTGLGEQFF | TGTGCCACCAGTGATTTCGGGACAGGGCTGGGGGAGCAGTTCTTC | TRBJ2-1 | TRBV24-1 | medium-sized | 15 | TRBD1
CASSLAGGANVLTF | TGTGCCAGCAGCTTAGCGGGGGGGGCCAACGTCCTGACTTTC | TRBJ2-6 | TRBV7-2 | many | 14 | NA
CASSIRGTSTDTQYF | TGTGCCAGTAGTATCCGGGGTACTTCCACAGATACGCAGTATTTT | TRBJ2-3 | TRBV19 | many | 15 | NA
CASRASGRTFNSPLHF | TGTGCCAGCAGGGCATCAGGGAGGACTTTCAATTCACCCCTCCACTTT | TRBJ1-6 | TRBV6-1 | medium-sized | 16 | NA